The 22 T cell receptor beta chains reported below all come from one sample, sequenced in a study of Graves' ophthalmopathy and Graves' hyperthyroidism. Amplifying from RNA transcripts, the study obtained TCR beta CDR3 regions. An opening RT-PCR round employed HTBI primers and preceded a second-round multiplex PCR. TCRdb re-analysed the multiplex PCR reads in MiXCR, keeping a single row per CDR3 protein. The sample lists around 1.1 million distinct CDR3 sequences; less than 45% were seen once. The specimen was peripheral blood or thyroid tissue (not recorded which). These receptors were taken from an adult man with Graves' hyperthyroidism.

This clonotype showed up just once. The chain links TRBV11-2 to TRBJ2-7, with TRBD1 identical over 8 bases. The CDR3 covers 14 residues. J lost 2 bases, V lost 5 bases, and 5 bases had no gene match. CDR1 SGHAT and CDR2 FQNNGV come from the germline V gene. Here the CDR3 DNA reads TGTGCCAGCAGCCCCGGGGACAGGACCTACGAGCAGTACTTC. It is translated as CASSPGDRTYEQYF.

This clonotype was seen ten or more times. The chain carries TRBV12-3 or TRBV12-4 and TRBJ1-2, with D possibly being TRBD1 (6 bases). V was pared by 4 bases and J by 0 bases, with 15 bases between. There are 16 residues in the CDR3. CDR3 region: CASSYRTANPNYGYTF. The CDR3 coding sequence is TGTGCCAGCAGTTATAGGACAGCAAATCCTAACTATGGCTACACCTTC.

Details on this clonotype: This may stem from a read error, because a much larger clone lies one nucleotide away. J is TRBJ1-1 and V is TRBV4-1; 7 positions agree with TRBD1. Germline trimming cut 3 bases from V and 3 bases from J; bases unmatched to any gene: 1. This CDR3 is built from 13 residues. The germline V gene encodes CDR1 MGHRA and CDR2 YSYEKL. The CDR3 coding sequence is TGCGCCAGCAGCCAGGGACAGCACACTGAAGCTTTCTTT. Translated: CASSQGQHTEAFF.

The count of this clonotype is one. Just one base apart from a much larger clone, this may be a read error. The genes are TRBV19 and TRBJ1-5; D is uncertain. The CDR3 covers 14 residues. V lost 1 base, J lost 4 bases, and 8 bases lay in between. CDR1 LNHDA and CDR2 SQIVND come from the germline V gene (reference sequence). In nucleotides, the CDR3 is TGTGCCAGTAGTATAGGACCCCGAAATCAGCCCCAGCATTTT. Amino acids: CASSIGPRNQPQHF.

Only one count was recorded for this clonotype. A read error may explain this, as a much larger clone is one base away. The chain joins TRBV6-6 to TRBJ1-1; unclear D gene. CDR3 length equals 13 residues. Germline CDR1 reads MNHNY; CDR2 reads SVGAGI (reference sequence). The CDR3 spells CASTTTMNTGAFF. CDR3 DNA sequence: TGTGCCAGCACCACTACAATGAACACTGGAGCTTTCTTT.

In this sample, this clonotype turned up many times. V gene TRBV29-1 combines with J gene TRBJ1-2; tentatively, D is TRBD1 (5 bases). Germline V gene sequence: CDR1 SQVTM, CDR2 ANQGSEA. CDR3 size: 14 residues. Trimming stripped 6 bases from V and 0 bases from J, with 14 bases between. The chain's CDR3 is CSVDHLTANYGYTF. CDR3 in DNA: TGCAGCGTCGACCACTTGACAGCTAACTATGGCTACACCTTC.

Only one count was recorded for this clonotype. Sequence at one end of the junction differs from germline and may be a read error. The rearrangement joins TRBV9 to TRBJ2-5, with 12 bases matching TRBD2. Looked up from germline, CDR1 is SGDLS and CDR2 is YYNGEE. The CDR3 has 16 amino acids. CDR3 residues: CASSQLRLAGEETQNF. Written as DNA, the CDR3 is TGTGCCAGCAGCCAACTTAGACTAGCGGGGGAAGAGACCCAGAACTTC.

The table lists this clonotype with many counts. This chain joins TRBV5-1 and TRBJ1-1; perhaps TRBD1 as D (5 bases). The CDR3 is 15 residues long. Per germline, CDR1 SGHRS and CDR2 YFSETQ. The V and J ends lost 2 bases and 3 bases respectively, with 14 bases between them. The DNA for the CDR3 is TGCGCCAGCAGCTTCGGGCACATGGGGGACACTGAAGCTTTCTTT. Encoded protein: CASSFGHMGDTEAFF.

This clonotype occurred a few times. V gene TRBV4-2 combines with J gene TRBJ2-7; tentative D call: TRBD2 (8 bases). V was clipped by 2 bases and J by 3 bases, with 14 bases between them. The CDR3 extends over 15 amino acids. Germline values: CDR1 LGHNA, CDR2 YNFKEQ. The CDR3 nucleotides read TGTGCCAGCAGCCAATTAGCGGGGACAGACTACGAGCAGTACTTC. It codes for CASSQLAGTDYEQYF.

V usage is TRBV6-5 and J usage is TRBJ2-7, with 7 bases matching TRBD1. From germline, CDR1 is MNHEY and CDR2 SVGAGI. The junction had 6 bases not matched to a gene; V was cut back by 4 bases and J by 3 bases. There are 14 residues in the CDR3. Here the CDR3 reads CASSFVRGSYEQYF. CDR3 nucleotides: TGTGCCAGCAGTTTCGTCAGGGGGAGCTACGAGCAGTACTTC.

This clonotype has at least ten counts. The CDR3 here is CSARDGLAATYEQYF. The CDR3 nucleotides are TGCAGTGCTAGAGATGGACTAGCGGCAACCTACGAGCAGTACTTC. The chain employs TRBV20-1 and TRBJ2-7, with 10 nucleotides matching TRBD2. V dropped 0 bases and J dropped 2; count of bases not matched to a gene: 4. The V gene's germline CDR1 is DFQATT and CDR2 SNEGSKA (reference sequence). This CDR3 comprises 15 residues.

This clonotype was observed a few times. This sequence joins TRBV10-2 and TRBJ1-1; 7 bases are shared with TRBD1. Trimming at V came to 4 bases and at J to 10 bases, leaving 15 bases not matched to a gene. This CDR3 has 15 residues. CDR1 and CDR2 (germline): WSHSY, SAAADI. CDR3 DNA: TGCGCCAGCAGTGCCGGACAGGTTGGCTTTTGGGGAGCTTTCTTT. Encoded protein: CASSAGQVGFWGAFF.

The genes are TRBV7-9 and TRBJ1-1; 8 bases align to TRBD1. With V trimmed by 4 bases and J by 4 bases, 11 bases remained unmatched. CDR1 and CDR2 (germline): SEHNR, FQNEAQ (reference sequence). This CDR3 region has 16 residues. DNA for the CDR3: TGTGCCAGCAGCTCCTCGCAGGGGGCAACGCTCACTGAAGCTTTCTTT. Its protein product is CASSSSQGATLTEAFF.

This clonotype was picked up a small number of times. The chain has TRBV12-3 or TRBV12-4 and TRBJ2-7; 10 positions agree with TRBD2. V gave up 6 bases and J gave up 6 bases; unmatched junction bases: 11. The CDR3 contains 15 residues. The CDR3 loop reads CASSPSSGSPPEQYF. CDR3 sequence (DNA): TGTGCCAGCAGCCCGTCTAGCGGGAGTCCTCCCGAGCAGTACTTC.

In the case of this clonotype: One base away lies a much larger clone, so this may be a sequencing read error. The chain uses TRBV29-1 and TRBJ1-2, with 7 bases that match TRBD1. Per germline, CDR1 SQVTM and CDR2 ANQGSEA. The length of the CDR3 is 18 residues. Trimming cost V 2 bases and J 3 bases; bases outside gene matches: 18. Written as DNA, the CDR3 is TGCAGCGTTGAAACCCCCGGGACAGAAGCAGATGAGTACTATGGCTACACCTTC. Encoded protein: CSVETPGTEADEYYGYTF. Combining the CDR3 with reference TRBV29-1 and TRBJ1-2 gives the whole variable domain SAVISQKPSRDICQRGTSLTIQCQVDSQVTMMFWYRQQPGQSLTLIATANQGSEATYESGFVIDKFPISRPNLTFSTLTVSNMSPEDSSIYLCSVETPGTEADEYYGYTFGSGTRLTVV.

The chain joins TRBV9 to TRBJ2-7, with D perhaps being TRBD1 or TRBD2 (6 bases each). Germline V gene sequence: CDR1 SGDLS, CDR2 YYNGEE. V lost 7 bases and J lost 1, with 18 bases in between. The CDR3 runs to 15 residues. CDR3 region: CASGGGGRGSYEQYF. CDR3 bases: TGTGCCAGCGGAGGAGGGGGTCGGGGATCCTACGAGCAGTACTTC.

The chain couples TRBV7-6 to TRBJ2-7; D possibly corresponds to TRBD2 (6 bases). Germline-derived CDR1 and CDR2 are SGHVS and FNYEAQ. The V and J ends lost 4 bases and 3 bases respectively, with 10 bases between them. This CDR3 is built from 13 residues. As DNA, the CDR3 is TGTGCCAGCAGCTCCGGGGGTGTCTACGAGCAGTACTTC. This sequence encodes CASSSGGVYEQYF.

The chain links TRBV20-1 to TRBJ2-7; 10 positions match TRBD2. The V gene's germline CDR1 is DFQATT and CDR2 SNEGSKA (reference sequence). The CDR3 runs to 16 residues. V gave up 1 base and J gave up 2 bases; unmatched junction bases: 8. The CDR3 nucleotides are TGCAGTGCTAGAGTGCCTAGCGGGAGTCGTCCCTACGAGCAGTACTTC. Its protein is CSARVPSGSRPYEQYF.

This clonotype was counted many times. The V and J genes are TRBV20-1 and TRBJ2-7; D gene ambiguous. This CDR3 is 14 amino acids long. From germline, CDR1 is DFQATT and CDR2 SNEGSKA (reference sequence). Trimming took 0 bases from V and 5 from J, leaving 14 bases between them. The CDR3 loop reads CSAREYSSWDEQYF. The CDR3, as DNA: TGCAGTGCTAGAGAATATTCGTCCTGGGACGAGCAGTACTTC.

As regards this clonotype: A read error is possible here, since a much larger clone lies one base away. The CDR3 DNA follows: TGCGCCAGCAGGTCGGTGGGCGACCTCCGTGGGGCCAACGTCCTGACTTTC. This gives the protein CASRSVGDLRGANVLTF. V gene TRBV5-1 combines with J gene TRBJ2-6; D remains unclear. The CDR3 is 17 residues long. The germline gives CDR1 SGHRS, CDR2 YFSETQ. Trimming removed 5 bases at V and 3 bases at J, with 18 bases between.

Here the CDR3 reads CATSGGQGSQPQHF. In DNA form, the CDR3 reads TGTGCCACCAGCGGCGGGCAGGGAAGTCAGCCCCAGCATTTT. The chain carries TRBV15 and TRBJ1-5; D might be TRBD1 (5 bases). Germline V CDR1 and CDR2: LNHNV, YYDKDF (reference sequence). The ends were cut back, 5 bases at V and 6 bases at J, with 14 bases in the middle. The CDR3 runs to 14 residues. The variable domain in full, completed from reference TRBV15 and TRBJ1-5, reads DAMVIQNPRYQVTQFGKPVTLSCSQTLNHNVMYWYQQKSSQAPKLLFHYYDKDFNNEADTPDNFQSRRPNTSFCFLDIRSPGLGDTAMYLCATSGGQGSQPQHFGDGTRLSIL.

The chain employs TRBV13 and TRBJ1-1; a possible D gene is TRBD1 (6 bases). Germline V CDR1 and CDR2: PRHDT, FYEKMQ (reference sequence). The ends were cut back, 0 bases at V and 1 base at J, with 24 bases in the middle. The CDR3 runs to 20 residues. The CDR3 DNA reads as TGTGCCAGCAGCTTAGGCCTAATCCGGATGCAGGGGTCCGGGAACACTGAAGCTTTCTTT. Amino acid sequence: CASSLGLIRMQGSGNTEAFF.